The entry below gives a single TCR beta chain sequence along with its context. Its antigen remains unidentified. The sample has other DNA sequences that encode this CDR3 too. This record comes from a study of shared clonotypes between healthy human individuals. Study context: A couple of women and a few men aged 18 to 49 made up the donors. Study results and limitations: Among a handful of donors, about 5% of naive CD4 clonotypes were found in common. Researchers sampled blood only, noting tissue repertoires likely differ. Non-shared clonotypes had lower generation probabilities than those shared by all four donors.

The germline gives CDR1 LGHNA, CDR2 YSLEER. V dropped 3 bases and J dropped 1 base, with 7 bases sitting between them. The CDR3 runs to 15 residues. Libraries were prepared by immunoSEQ multiplex PCR; TCRdb keeps only in-frame clonotypes and omits some of them. The repertoire has about 2,100,000 clones, about 93% of them found once; the top ten carry about 1.5%. Naive CD8 cells comprised CD45RO-negative, CCR7-positively selected cells, excluding terminally differentiated effector memory CD45RA+ cells. The chain is built from TRBV4-3 and TRBJ2-6; the D is unclear. The source of this sequence is a young man in good health. Some clones in this sample may be carry-over from other donors' samples. Sequenced material: naive CD8+ T cells from PBMCs. CDR3 in amino acids: CASSQDRSGANVLTF. CDR3 nucleotides: TGCGCCAGCAGCCAGGATCGATCTGGGGCCAACGTCCTGACTTTC.